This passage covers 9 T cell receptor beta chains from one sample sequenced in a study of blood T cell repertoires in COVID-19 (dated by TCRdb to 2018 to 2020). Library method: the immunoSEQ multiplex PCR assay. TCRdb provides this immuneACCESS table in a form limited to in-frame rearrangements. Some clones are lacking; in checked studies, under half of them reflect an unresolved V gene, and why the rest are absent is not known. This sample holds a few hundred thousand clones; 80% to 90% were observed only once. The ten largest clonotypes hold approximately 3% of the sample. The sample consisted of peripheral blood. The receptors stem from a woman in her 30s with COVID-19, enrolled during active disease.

The CDR3 DNA reads as TGCAGTGCTAGGCCCCAGGATACGCAGTATTTT. It translates to CSARPQDTQYF. This sequence joins TRBV20-1 and TRBJ2-3; the D is unclear. Between the trimmed V and J ends, which lost 3 bases and 6 bases, there was a span of 7 bases. Looked up from germline, CDR1 is DFQATT and CDR2 is SNEGSKA (reference sequence). This CDR3 is built from 11 residues.

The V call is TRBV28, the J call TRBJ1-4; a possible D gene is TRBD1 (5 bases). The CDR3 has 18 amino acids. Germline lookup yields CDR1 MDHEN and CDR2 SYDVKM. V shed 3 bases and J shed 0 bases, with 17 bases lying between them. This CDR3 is CASSFWSRGSATNEKLFF. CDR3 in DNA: TGTGCCAGCAGTTTTTGGAGCCGGGGGTCTGCAACTAATGAAAAACTGTTTTTT.

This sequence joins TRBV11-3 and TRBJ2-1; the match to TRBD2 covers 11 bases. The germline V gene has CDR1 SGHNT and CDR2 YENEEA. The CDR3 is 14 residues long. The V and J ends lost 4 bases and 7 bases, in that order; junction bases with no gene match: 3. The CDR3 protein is CASSSLAGDNEQFF. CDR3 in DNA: TGTGCCAGCAGCTCACTAGCGGGAGATAATGAGCAGTTCTTC.

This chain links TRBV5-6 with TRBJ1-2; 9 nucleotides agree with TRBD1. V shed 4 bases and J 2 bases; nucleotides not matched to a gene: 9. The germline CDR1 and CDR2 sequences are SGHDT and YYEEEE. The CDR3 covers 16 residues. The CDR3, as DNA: TGTGCCAGCAGCCCCGGGACAGGGAACGCAAACTATGGCTACACCTTC. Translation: CASSPGTGNANYGYTF.

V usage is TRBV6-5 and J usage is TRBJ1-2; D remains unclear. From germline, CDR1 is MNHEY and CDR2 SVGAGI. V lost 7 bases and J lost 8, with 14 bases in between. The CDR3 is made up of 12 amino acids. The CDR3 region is CASTSRGNGYTF. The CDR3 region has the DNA TGTGCCAGCACTTCGCGCGGGAACGGCTACACCTTC.

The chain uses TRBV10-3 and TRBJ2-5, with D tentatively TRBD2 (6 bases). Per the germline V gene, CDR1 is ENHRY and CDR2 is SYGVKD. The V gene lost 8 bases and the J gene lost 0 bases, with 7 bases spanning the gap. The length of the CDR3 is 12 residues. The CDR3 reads CAIGTHQETQYF. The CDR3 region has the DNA TGTGCCATCGGGACTCACCAAGAGACCCAGTACTTC.

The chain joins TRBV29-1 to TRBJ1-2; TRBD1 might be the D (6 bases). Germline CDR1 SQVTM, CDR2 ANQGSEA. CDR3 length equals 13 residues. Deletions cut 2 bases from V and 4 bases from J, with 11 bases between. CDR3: CSVEMGTPYGYTF. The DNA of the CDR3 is TGCAGCGTTGAAATGGGGACACCCTATGGCTACACCTTC. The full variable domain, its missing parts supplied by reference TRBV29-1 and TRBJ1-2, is SAVISQKPSRDICQRGTSLTIQCQVDSQVTMMFWYRQQPGQSLTLIATANQGSEATYESGFVIDKFPISRPNLTFSTLTVSNMSPEDSSIYLCSVEMGTPYGYTFGSGTRLTVV.

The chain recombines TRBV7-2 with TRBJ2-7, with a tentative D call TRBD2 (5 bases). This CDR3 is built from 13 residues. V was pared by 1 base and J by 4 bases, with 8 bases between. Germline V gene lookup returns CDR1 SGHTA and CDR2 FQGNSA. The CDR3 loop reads CASSLVGEYEQYF. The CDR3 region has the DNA TGTGCCAGCAGCTTAGTGGGAGAATACGAGCAGTACTTC.

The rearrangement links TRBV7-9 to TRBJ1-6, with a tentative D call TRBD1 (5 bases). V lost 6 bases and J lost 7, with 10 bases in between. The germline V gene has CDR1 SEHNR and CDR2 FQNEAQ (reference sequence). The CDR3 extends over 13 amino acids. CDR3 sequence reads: CASRADRNSPLHF. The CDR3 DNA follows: TGTGCCAGCAGAGCCGACAGAAATTCACCCCTCCACTTT.